This TCR beta chain is from a study of a mutant IDH1 vaccine in newly diagnosed glioma. The wider study: Vaccine dosing followed radiotherapy by 4-6 weeks, or accompanied temozolomide cycles.

On this clone itself: Its antigen is unknown.

Time point described: week 5, during vaccination. Every vaccine dose comprised 300 ug of mutant IDH1 20-mer peptide plus topical imiquimod. The study's findings and limits: Top peripheral T cell clonotype shifts appeared unrelated to pseudoprogression. Patients showed vaccine-induced immune responses at a rate of around 93%.

Germline V gives CDR1 MNHEY, CDR2 SMNVEV (reference sequence). The CDR3 is made up of 18 amino acids. Trimming at V came to 6 bases and at J to 1 base, leaving 9 bases not matched to a gene. This table comes from immunoSEQ multiplex PCR, and its TCRdb copy is limited to in-frame clones, with some not included. The sample lists 75,000 to 85,000 clones, more than 85% occurring once. This chain connects TRBV27 to TRBJ2-7, with 16 positions matching TRBD2. The clonotype was recovered from a woman between 45 and 65 years old with glioma. The sample consisted of PBMCs, taken from a glioma patient whose treatment included an IDH1 peptide vaccine. CDR3 sequence reads: CASRAGTSGRAASYEQYF. The CDR3 region has the DNA TGTGCCAGCAGGGCCGGGACTAGCGGGAGGGCAGCTTCCTACGAGCAGTACTTC.